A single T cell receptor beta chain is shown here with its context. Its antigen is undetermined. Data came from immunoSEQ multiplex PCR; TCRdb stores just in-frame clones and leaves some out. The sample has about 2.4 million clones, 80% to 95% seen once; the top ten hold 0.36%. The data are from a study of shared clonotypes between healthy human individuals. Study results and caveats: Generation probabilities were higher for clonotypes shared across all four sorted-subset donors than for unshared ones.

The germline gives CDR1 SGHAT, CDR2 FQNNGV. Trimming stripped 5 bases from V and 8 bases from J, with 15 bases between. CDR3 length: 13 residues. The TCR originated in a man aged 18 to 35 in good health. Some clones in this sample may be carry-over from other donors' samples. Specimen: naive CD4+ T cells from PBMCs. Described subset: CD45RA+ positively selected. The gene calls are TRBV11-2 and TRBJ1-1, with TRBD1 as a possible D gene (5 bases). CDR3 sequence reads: CASSADYGGEAFF. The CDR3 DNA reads TGTGCCAGCAGCGCAGATTATGGGGGAGAAGCTTTCTTT.